This entry lists 32 T cell receptor beta chains sequenced from one sample in a study of T cell changes during pregnancy in multiple sclerosis. Data came from immunoSEQ multiplex PCR; TCRdb stores just in-frame clones and leaves some out. Here the sample spans some 110,000 clones, about 90% being singletons. The sequenced sample was peripheral blood, obtained in the third trimester of pregnancy. The receptors here all came from a female donor with multiple sclerosis, enrolled in a pregnancy study.

The chain combines TRBV10-3 with TRBJ2-1; 8 positions match TRBD2. J gave up 8 bases and V 8 bases, and 14 bases lay outside the gene matches. The CDR3 sequence is 15 residues long. The germline V gene encodes CDR1 ENHRY and CDR2 SYGVKD. This CDR3 reads CAIGQGLGGSDEQFF. Written as DNA, the CDR3 is TGTGCCATCGGGCAGGGACTAGGAGGTTCGGATGAGCAGTTCTTC.

V usage is TRBV9 and J usage is TRBJ2-1, with 10 positions matching TRBD2. Trimming at V came to 3 bases and at J to 10 bases, leaving 10 bases not matched to a gene. CDR3 length equals 15 residues. The germline gives CDR1 SGDLS, CDR2 YYNGEE. The CDR3 nucleotides are TGTGCCAGCAGCGAAGCGGGAGGGCCCTACTTGGAGCAGTTCTTC. Its translation is CASSEAGGPYLEQFF.

J is TRBJ2-7 and V is TRBV6-1; TRBD2 matches 9 bases. With V trimmed by 2 bases and J by 2 bases, 4 bases remained unmatched. This CDR3 has 15 amino acids. The germline gives CDR1 MNHNS, CDR2 SASEGT. CDR3 nucleotides: TGTGCCAGCAGTGAACGAAGCGGGGGGACCTACGAGCAGTACTTC. Translating gives CASSERSGGTYEQYF.

This clone came up a few times. This chain links TRBV18 with TRBJ2-7; 7 positions match TRBD1. Germline V gives CDR1 KGHSH, CDR2 LQKENI. The CDR3 spans 16 residues. Losses at the gene ends were 0 bases for V and 3 bases for J; bases not matched to a gene: 8. The CDR3: CASSPPFDRVGYEQYF. The CDR3 coding sequence is TGTGCCAGCTCACCACCTTTTGACAGGGTTGGCTACGAGCAGTACTTC.

The chain joins TRBV5-1 to TRBJ2-3; 13 bases agree with TRBD2. Germline-derived CDR1 and CDR2 are SGHRS and YFSETQ. The CDR3 runs to 15 residues. V gave up 4 bases and J gave up 4 bases; unmatched junction bases: 3. The CDR3 region has the DNA TGCGCCAGCAGCGCGGGACTAGCGGGATCAGATACGCAGTATTTT. It codes for CASSAGLAGSDTQYF.

V is TRBV4-1 and J is TRBJ1-4, with 7 bases identical to TRBD1. This CDR3 contains 17 residues. The V and J ends lost 3 bases and 6 bases, in that order; junction bases with no gene match: 13. Germline CDR1 MGHRA, CDR2 YSYEKL. CDR3: CASSQYDRVGLDEKLFF. The CDR3 region has the DNA TGCGCCAGCAGCCAGTACGACAGGGTGGGGCTAGATGAAAAACTGTTTTTT.

The chain combines TRBV19 with TRBJ1-4; the D is unclear. Trimming took off 7 bases at V and 5 bases at J, with 14 bases between the two ends. The germline V gene encodes CDR1 LNHDA and CDR2 SQIVND (reference sequence). The CDR3 extends over 14 amino acids. CDR3: CASTPVHANEKLFF. The CDR3 DNA is TGTGCCAGTACTCCCGTCCACGCGAATGAAAAACTGTTTTTT.

V gene TRBV5-4 combines with J gene TRBJ1-1; 7 bases align to TRBD1. The CDR3 loop spans 16 amino acids. Germline V gene lookup returns CDR1 SGHNT and CDR2 YYREEE (reference sequence). J gave up 6 bases and V 0 bases, and 11 bases lay outside the gene matches. CDR3 amino acids: CASSLDPQQGNAEAFF. CDR3 nucleotides: TGTGCCAGCAGCTTGGATCCCCAACAGGGGAATGCTGAAGCTTTCTTT. The full variable domain, its missing parts supplied by reference TRBV5-4 and TRBJ1-1, is ETGVTQSPTHLIKTRGQQVTLRCSSQSGHNTVSWYQQALGQGPQFIFQYYREEENGRGNFPPRFSGLQFPNYSSELNVNALELDDSALYLCASSLDPQQGNAEAFFGQGTRLTVV.

The DNA of the CDR3 is TGTGCCAGCCCCCCCGCGACGCTAGCGGGAGATTACGAGCAGTACTTC. Amino acids: CASPPATLAGDYEQYF. V usage is TRBV28 and J usage is TRBJ2-7; 10 bases map to TRBD2. Germline assignment: CDR1 MDHEN and CDR2 SYDVKM. Trimming at V came to 8 bases and at J to 4 bases, leaving 14 bases not matched to a gene. The CDR3 sequence is 16 residues long.

The chain has TRBV30 and TRBJ1-5; TRBD1 aligns across 10 bases. The CDR3 consists of 18 residues. V lost 2 bases and J lost 4; bases outside the gene matches: 14. Germline CDR1 and CDR2: GTSNPN and SVGIG (reference sequence). The CDR3 loop is CAWSSPGQGRYWNQPQHF. CDR3 sequence (DNA): TGTGCCTGGAGTTCTCCGGGACAGGGGAGATATTGGAATCAGCCCCAGCATTTT.

The rearrangement links TRBV9 to TRBJ2-7, with 8 bases lining up with TRBD2. The CDR3 runs to 16 residues. V gave up 0 bases and J gave up 2 bases; unmatched junction bases: 7. CDR1 SGDLS and CDR2 YYNGEE come from the germline V gene. The CDR3 loop is CASSVEITSGAYEQYF. In DNA form, the CDR3 reads TGTGCCAGCAGCGTAGAGATTACTAGCGGAGCCTACGAGCAGTACTTC.

This clone has just one count. J is TRBJ2-6 and V is TRBV13; TRBD1 agrees at 8 bases. Trimming at V came to 2 bases and at J to 1 base, leaving 4 bases not matched to a gene. Looked up from germline, CDR1 is PRHDT and CDR2 is FYEKMQ (reference sequence). The CDR3 loop spans 17 amino acids. In nucleotides, the CDR3 is TGTGCCAGCAGCTTAACAGGGGGATCATCTGGGGCCAACGTCCTGACTTTC. It is translated as CASSLTGGSSGANVLTF.

The CDR3 protein is CASSEGTSGVHEQYF. The CDR3 DNA follows: TGTGCCAGCAGTGAAGGGACTAGCGGGGTGCACGAGCAGTACTTC. This rearrangement joins TRBV2 to TRBJ2-7; 12 bases match TRBD2. Germline V lookup: CDR1 SNHLY, CDR2 FYNNEI. The length of the CDR3 is 15 residues. V trimming: 1 base; J trimming: 5 bases; junction bases outside the gene matches: 3. The full variable domain, its missing parts supplied by reference TRBV2 and TRBJ2-7, is EPEVTQTPSHQVTQMGQEVILRCVPISNHLYFYWYRQILGQKVEFLVSFYNNEISEKSEIFDDQFSVERPDGSNFTLKIRSTKLEDSAMYFCASSEGTSGVHEQYFGPGTRLTVT.

This chain uses TRBV7-9 with TRBJ2-5; TRBD2 agrees at 8 bases. V lost 0 bases and J lost 5; bases outside the gene matches: 8. Germline values: CDR1 SEHNR, CDR2 FQNEAQ (reference sequence). The CDR3 sequence is 16 residues long. CDR3: CASSLAGRGADETQYF. CDR3 coding DNA: TGTGCCAGCAGCTTAGCCGGGCGGGGGGCGGACGAGACCCAGTACTTC.

J is TRBJ2-2 and V is TRBV9; D call uncertain. Per germline, CDR1 SGDLS and CDR2 YYNGEE. The V gene lost 2 bases and the J gene lost 1 base, with 6 bases spanning the gap. The CDR3 contains 14 residues. The CDR3 region has the DNA TGTGCCAGCAGCGTCTACCTGAACACCGGGGAGCTGTTTTTT. This encodes CASSVYLNTGELFF.

In this sample, this clone turned up once. The chain uses TRBV7-9 and TRBJ2-2, with a tentative D call TRBD1 (6 bases). Germline CDR1 and CDR2: SEHNR and FQNEAQ (reference sequence). The CDR3 has 15 amino acids. V dropped 3 bases and J dropped 3 bases, with 11 bases sitting between them. CDR3 coding DNA: TGTGCCAGCAGCTTGGGGGCGCCGGACACCGGGGAGCTGTTTTTT. Protein sequence: CASSLGAPDTGELFF. Using reference TRBV7-9 and TRBJ2-2 for the parts outside the CDR3, the full variable domain is DTGVSQNPRHKITKRGQNVTFRCDPISEHNRLYWYRQTLGQGPEFLTYFQNEAQLEKSRLLSDRFSAERPKGSFSTLEIQRTEQGDSAMYLCASSLGAPDTGELFFGEGSRLTVL.

This clone was seen only once. The genes are TRBV7-9 and TRBJ2-1; 10 positions agree with TRBD2. From germline, CDR1 is SEHNR and CDR2 FQNEAQ (reference sequence). Trimming removed 1 base from V and 7 bases from J; junction bases left unmatched: 7. CDR3 length: 16 amino acids. Here the CDR3 DNA reads TGTGCCAGCAGCTTAGATGGAGCGGGAGGGCCAAATGAGCAGTTCTTC. It is translated as CASSLDGAGGPNEQFF.

CDR3 DNA sequence: TGTGCCTACGGGAGCGCCCTGGGGGAGCAGTACTTC. Amino acid sequence: CAYGSALGEQYF. V gene TRBV5-3 combines with J gene TRBJ2-7, with a weak D call TRBD2 (6 bases). TRBV5-3 belongs to the ORF category, with a function that is uncertain. The CDR3 is 12 amino acids. V lost 10 bases and J 7 bases, leaving 18 bases between the germline ends.

Concerning this clone: One end of the junction does not line up with germline, which may come from a read error. This rearrangement joins TRBV6-6 to TRBJ1-3; D perhaps matches TRBD1 (5 bases). Germline assignment: CDR1 MNHNY and CDR2 SVGAGI (reference sequence). The CDR3 contains 14 residues. This CDR3 is CASRQGQGGYTIYF. CDR3 coding DNA: TGTGCCAGCAGGCAGGGTCAAGGTGGATACACCATATATTTT.

The CDR3 bases are TGTGCCAGCAGTTACGGGGATGGACTGGGAGAGACCCAGTACTTC. It specifies CASSYGDGLGETQYF. The J gene is TRBJ2-5, the V gene TRBV6-5; D is possibly TRBD2 (5 bases). V shed 2 bases and J shed 4 bases, with 14 bases lying between them. CDR3 length: 15 residues. The germline CDR1 and CDR2 sequences are MNHEY and SVGAGI.

This clone was seen only once. The CDR3 here is CASVPWGEMDTEAFF. The DNA for the CDR3 is TGTGCCAGCGTACCTTGGGGCGAAATGGACACTGAAGCTTTCTTT. This sequence joins TRBV28 and TRBJ1-1; a weak D match, TRBD1 (5 bases). The germline V gene has CDR1 MDHEN and CDR2 SYDVKM. This CDR3 has 15 amino acids. V was shortened by 8 bases and J by 3 bases, with 19 bases between the two germline ends.

The chain joins TRBV6-4 to TRBJ2-3; D may be TRBD1 (6 bases). Germline CDR1 reads MRHNA; CDR2 reads SNTAGT. The CDR3 is 14 amino acids. V lost 10 bases to trimming and J lost 6 bases, with 20 bases between them. CDR3 nucleotide sequence: TGTGCCACCCGTAGGACCCACCAGGGGGATACGCAGTATTTT. As protein: CATRRTHQGDTQYF.

This chain links TRBV28 with TRBJ2-3; TRBD2 might be the D (5 bases). This CDR3 is built from 17 residues. Germline loops: CDR1 MDHEN, CDR2 SYDVKM. V was pared by 0 bases and J by 3 bases, with 16 bases between. This CDR3 reads CASSLWSVSDRTDTQYF. CDR3 coding DNA: TGTGCCAGCAGTTTATGGAGCGTTAGCGATCGAACAGATACGCAGTATTTT. Combining the CDR3 with reference TRBV28 and TRBJ2-3 gives the whole variable domain DVKVTQSSRYLVKRTGEKVFLECVQDMDHENMFWYRQDPGLGLRLIYFSYDVKMKEKGDIPEGYSVSREKKERFSLILESASTNQTSMYLCASSLWSVSDRTDTQYFGPGTRLTVL.

J is TRBJ2-1 and V is TRBV2, with D possibly matching TRBD1 (5 bases). The CDR3 is 14 amino acids. Per the germline V gene, CDR1 is SNHLY and CDR2 is FYNNEI. Trimming cost V 6 bases and J 7 bases, with 16 bases left between them. CDR3 amino acids: CASSERAPGNEQFF. DNA for the CDR3: TGTGCCAGCAGCGAAAGGGCCCCAGGGAATGAGCAGTTCTTC.

The rearrangement uses TRBV6-1 and TRBJ2-7; TRBD1 agrees at 8 bases. Trimming took 4 bases from V and 3 from J; bases not matched to a gene: 2. Germline V gene sequence: CDR1 MNHNS, CDR2 SASEGT. The CDR3 contains 13 residues. CDR3 sequence reads: CASSVDRVYEQYF. CDR3 DNA: TGTGCCAGCAGTGTGGACAGGGTCTACGAGCAGTACTTC.

This clone was detected once. The chain is built from TRBV6-5 and TRBJ1-2, with unresolved D. The V and J ends lost 2 bases and 1 base respectively, with 5 bases between them. This CDR3 region has 13 residues. Per the germline V gene, CDR1 is MNHEY and CDR2 is SVGAGI. CDR3 sequence: CASSYRDNYGYTF. The CDR3, as DNA: TGTGCCAGCAGTTACAGAGATAACTATGGCTACACCTTC.

The rearrangement uses TRBV5-5 and TRBJ2-1; weak D call: TRBD2 (5 bases). The V and J ends lost 0 bases and 0 bases respectively, with 13 bases between them. CDR1 SGHKS and CDR2 YYEKEE come from the germline V gene (reference sequence). This CDR3 comprises 17 residues. In nucleotides, the CDR3 is TGTGCCAGCAGCTTGGGGGCAGCGGATAGCTCCTACAATGAGCAGTTCTTC. Amino acid sequence: CASSLGAADSSYNEQFF.

This chain connects TRBV6-1 to TRBJ1-1; D is undetermined. Germline CDR1 reads MNHNS; CDR2 reads SASEGT. The CDR3 is 15 amino acids. Trimming removed 3 bases at V and 1 base at J, with 12 bases between. The CDR3 is CASSDQWGGNTEAFF. CDR3 bases: TGTGCCAGCAGTGATCAATGGGGAGGGAACACTGAAGCTTTCTTT.

In its sample, this clone was seen once. J is TRBJ2-7 and V is TRBV27, with D maybe TRBD1 (5 bases). Germline V gene lookup returns CDR1 MNHEY and CDR2 SMNVEV (reference sequence). CDR3 size: 14 residues. Trimming stripped 0 bases from V and 5 bases from J, with 11 bases between. The DNA for the CDR3 is TGTGCCAGCAGTTTATCGATAGGGGCTCACGAGCAGTACTTC. Protein: CASSLSIGAHEQYF.

The V and J genes are TRBV6-5 and TRBJ1-1, with a possible D match to TRBD1 (5 bases). The length of the CDR3 is 13 residues. The V gene's germline CDR1 is MNHEY and CDR2 SVGAGI. V lost 9 bases and J 0 bases, leaving 11 bases between the germline ends. The CDR3 sequence: CASLQELNTEAFF. The CDR3 DNA reads as TGTGCCAGTTTACAGGAACTGAACACTGAAGCTTTCTTT.

This clone was recorded once. V is TRBV7-9 and J is TRBJ2-7; D remains unclear. The CDR3 runs 12 residues. CDR1 SEHNR and CDR2 FQNEAQ come from the germline V gene (reference sequence). Trimming cost V 5 bases and J 0 bases, with 5 bases left between them. The CDR3 nucleotides are TGTGCCAGCAGCCATTCCTCCTACGAGCAGTACTTC. Translated, it gives CASSHSSYEQYF.

In this sample, this clone turned up once. The chain has TRBV5-1 and TRBJ2-3; D gene uncertain. Per germline, CDR1 SGHRS and CDR2 YFSETQ. The CDR3 has 14 amino acids. The V gene lost 0 bases and the J gene lost 2 bases, with 7 bases spanning the gap. The CDR3 protein is CASSLEQTTDTQYF. CDR3 nucleotides: TGCGCCAGCAGCTTGGAACAGACCACAGATACGCAGTATTTT.